These 5 T cell receptor beta chains were all obtained from the same sample, sequenced in a study of Graves' ophthalmopathy and Graves' hyperthyroidism. Researchers took RNA transcripts and amplified TCR beta CDR3 regions from them. An initial RT-PCR round employing HTBI primers preceded a second-round multiplex PCR. TCRdb recomputed calls from the multiplex PCR reads with MiXCR, one row per CDR3 protein. In the table there are 500,000 to 700,000 distinct CDR3 sequences, 22% of which are singletons. Sequencing input: peripheral blood. Every receptor here comes from a woman in her late teens or twenties with stable Graves' hyperthyroidism. Some clones in this sample may be carry-over from other donors' samples.

This clonotype was detected ten times or more. The rearrangement links TRBV3-1 to TRBJ1-2; 8 bases align to TRBD1. The CDR3 is made up of 14 amino acids. V shed 4 bases, J shed 6 bases, and the junction held 7 bases outside the gene matches. The germline gives CDR1 LGHDT, CDR2 YNNKEL (reference sequence). Written as DNA, the CDR3 is TGTGCCAGCAGCCCAGACTCCAGGGGGCATGGCTACACCTTC. It codes for CASSPDSRGHGYTF.

The chain links TRBV10-3 to TRBJ2-7; 11 nucleotides line up with TRBD1. Germline lookup yields CDR1 ENHRY and CDR2 SYGVKD. With V trimmed by 7 bases and J by 3 bases, 5 bases remained unmatched. The CDR3 extends over 14 amino acids. The CDR3 DNA sequence: TGTGCCATCACCTCGGACAGGGGGCTCTACGAGCAGTACTTC. Encoded protein: CAITSDRGLYEQYF.

This clonotype has just a few counts. V and J are TRBV11-3 and TRBJ2-5; TRBD2 matches 8 bases. The CDR3 is 15 residues long. The ends lost 1 base at V and 3 bases at J; junction bases unmatched: 4. Germline V gene lookup returns CDR1 SGHNT and CDR2 YENEEA. The CDR3 reads CASSLGLLAEETQYF. The CDR3 DNA reads TGTGCCAGCAGCTTAGGCCTACTAGCGGAAGAGACCCAGTACTTC.

This clonotype was counted ten times or more. CDR3 bases: TGCAGTGCTCCCGACAGGGACCATCAGCCCCAGCATTTT. It specifies CSAPDRDHQPQHF. J is TRBJ1-5 and V is TRBV20-1, with 7 positions matching TRBD1. The CDR3 contains 13 residues. V shed 5 bases, J shed 5 bases, and the junction held 6 bases outside the gene matches. CDR1 and CDR2 (germline): DFQATT, SNEGSKA (reference sequence).

Many counts were recorded for this clonotype. The chain links TRBV7-3 to TRBJ1-1; possibly TRBD1 for D (6 bases). Germline-derived CDR1 and CDR2 are SGHTA and FQGTGA. The CDR3 loop spans 14 amino acids. The ends were cut back, 1 base at V and 5 bases at J, with 11 bases in the middle. The CDR3 bases are TGTGCCAGCAGCTTAAATGGGAGGGGGACTGAAGCTTTCTTT. Its translation is CASSLNGRGTEAFF.